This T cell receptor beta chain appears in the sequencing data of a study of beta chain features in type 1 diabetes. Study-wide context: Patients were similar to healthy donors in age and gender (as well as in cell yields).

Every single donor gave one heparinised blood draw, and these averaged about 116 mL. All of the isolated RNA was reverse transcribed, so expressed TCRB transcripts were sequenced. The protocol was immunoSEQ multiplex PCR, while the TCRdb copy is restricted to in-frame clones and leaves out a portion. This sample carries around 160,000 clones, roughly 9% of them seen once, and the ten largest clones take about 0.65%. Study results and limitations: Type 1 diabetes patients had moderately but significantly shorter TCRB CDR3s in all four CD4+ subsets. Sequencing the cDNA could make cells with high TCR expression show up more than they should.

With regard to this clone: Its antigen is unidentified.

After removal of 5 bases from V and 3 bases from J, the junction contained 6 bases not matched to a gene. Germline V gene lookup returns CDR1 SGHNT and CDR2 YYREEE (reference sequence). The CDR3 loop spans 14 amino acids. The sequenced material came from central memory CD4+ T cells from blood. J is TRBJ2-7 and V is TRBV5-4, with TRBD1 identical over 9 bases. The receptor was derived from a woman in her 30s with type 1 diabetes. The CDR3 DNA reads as TGTGCCAGCAGTCCTCAGACAGGGGGCTACGAGCAGTACTTC. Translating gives CASSPQTGGYEQYF.